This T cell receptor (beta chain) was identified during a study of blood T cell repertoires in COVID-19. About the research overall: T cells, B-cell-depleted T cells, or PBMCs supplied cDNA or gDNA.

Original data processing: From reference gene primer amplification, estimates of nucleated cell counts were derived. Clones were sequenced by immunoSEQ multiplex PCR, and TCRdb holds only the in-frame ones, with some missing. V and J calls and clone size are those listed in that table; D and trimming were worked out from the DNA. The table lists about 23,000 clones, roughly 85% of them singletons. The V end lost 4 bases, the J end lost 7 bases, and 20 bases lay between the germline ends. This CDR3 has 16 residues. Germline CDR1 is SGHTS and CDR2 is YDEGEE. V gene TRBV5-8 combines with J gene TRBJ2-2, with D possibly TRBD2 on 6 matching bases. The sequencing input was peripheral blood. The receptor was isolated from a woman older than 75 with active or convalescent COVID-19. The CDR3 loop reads CASSERGSRRGGELFF. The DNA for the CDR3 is TGTGCCAGCAGCGAACGTGGATCGAGGCGGGGCGGGGAGCTGTTTTTT.